This T cell receptor (beta chain) derives from a study of patients and donors after allogeneic stem cell transplantation. TCRdb re-called the RT-PCR reads with MiXCR, one entry per CDR3 protein. The sample contains 900,000 to 1,000,000 distinct CDR3 sequences, more than 15% of which appear only once. Germline-derived CDR1 and CDR2 are SGDLS and YYNGEE. The J segment lost 5 bases and the V segment lost 0 bases, leaving 12 bases of the junction unmatched. The CDR3 totals 17 residues. The TCR originated in a human donor who was either an allogeneic HSCT recipient or a stem cell or donor lymphocyte infusion donor (not recorded which). It is not recorded whose cells these are; they may come from a transplant donor. Sequences were obtained from blood, either unsorted or a sorted T cell fraction (not recorded which). The chain is built from TRBV9 and TRBJ2-5; 8 nucleotides agree with TRBD1. In DNA, the CDR3 is TGTGCCAGCAGCGTAGCCCCCAGGGGGCCCGGTCGGGAGACCCAGTACTTC. Protein sequence: CASSVAPRGPGRETQYF. Full variable domain (missing parts from reference TRBV9 and TRBJ2-5): DSGVTQTPKHLITATGQRVTLRCSPRSGDLSVYWYQQSLDQGLQFLIQYYNGEERAKGNILERFSAQQFPDLHSELNLSSLELGDSALYFCASSVAPRGPGRETQYFGPGTRLLVL.